This T cell receptor beta chain comes out of a study of human T cells and chemical hapten exposure. This clonotype showed up many times. Sample time point: patch test 2, 6 weeks after DPC sensitization. This sample's treatment: therapeutic diphenylcyclopropenone sensitization with weekly scalp DPC. The CDR3 is 15 residues long. CDR1 and CDR2 (germline): SGHVS, FNYEAQ. Unmatched junction bases numbered 2, after V lost 4 bases and J lost 3 bases. TCRdb redid the calling of the RACE reads with MiXCR, one entry per CDR3 protein. The sample holds some 44,000 distinct CDR3 sequences; around 10% are singletons and the top ten take approximately 15%.

The clonotype comes from a woman in her 40s with alopecia areata. Some clones in this sample may be carry-over from other donors' samples. The specimen was whole blood, collected in connection with sensitization to the hapten diphenylcyclopropenone (DPC). The chain recombines TRBV7-6 with TRBJ2-3; TRBD2 aligns across 12 bases. This chain's CDR3 is CASSSLAGGTDTQYF. In DNA form, the CDR3 reads TGTGCCAGCAGCTCCCTAGCGGGGGGGACAGATACGCAGTATTTT. The full variable domain, in which reference TRBV7-6 and TRBJ2-3 provide the parts outside the CDR3, is GAGVSQSPRYKVTKRGQDVALRCDPISGHVSLYWYRQALGQGPEFLTYFNYEAQQDKSGLPNDRFSAERPEGSISTLTIQRTEQRDSAMYRCASSSLAGGTDTQYFGPGTRLTVL.